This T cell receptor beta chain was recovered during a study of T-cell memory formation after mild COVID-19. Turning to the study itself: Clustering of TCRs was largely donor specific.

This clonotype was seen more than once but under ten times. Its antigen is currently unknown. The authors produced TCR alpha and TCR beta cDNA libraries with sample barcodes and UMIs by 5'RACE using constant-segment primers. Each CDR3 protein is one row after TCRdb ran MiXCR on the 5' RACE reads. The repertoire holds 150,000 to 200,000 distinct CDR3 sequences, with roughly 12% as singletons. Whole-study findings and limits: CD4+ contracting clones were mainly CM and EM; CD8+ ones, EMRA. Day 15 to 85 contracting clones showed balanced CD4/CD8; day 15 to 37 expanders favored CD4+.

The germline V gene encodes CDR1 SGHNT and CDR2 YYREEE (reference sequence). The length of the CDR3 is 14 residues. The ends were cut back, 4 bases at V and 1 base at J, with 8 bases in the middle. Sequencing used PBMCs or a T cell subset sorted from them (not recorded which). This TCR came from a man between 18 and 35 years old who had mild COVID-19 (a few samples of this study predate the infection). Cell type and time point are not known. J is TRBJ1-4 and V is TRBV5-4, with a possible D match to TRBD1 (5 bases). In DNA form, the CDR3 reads TGTGCCAGCAGCCGAGACAGAACTAATGAAAAACTGTTTTTT. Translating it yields CASSRDRTNEKLFF.